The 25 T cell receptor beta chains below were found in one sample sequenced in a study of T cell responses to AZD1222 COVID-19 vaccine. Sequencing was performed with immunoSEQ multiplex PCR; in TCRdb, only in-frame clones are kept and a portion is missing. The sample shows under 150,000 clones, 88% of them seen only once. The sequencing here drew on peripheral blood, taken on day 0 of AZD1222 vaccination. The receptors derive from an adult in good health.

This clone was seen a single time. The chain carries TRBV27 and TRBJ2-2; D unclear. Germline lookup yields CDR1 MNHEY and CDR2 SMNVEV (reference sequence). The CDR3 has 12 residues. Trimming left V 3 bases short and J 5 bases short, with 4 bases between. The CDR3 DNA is TGTGCCAGCAGTTTCCGAACCGGGGAGCTGTTTTTT. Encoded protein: CASSFRTGELFF.

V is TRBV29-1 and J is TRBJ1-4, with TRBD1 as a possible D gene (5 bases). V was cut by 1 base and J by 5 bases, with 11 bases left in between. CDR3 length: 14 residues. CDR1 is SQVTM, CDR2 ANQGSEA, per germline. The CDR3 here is CSVEGQGTNEKLFF. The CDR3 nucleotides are TGCAGCGTTGAAGGGCAGGGAACAAATGAAAAACTGTTTTTT.

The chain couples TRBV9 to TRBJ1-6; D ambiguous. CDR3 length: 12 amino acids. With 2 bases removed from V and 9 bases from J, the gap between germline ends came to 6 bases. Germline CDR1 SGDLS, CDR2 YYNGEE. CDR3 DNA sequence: TGTGCCAGCAGCGTGTACGGTTCACCCCTCCACTTT. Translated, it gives CASSVYGSPLHF. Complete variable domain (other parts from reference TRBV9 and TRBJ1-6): DSGVTQTPKHLITATGQRVTLRCSPRSGDLSVYWYQQSLDQGLQFLIQYYNGEERAKGNILERFSAQQFPDLHSELNLSSLELGDSALYFCASSVYGSPLHFGNGTRLTVT.

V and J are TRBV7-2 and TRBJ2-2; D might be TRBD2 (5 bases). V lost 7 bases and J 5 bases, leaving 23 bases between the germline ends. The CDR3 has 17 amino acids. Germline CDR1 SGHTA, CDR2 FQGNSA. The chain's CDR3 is CASNQNGFKGVTGELFF. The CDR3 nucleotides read TGTGCCAGCAACCAAAACGGTTTTAAGGGAGTGACCGGGGAGCTGTTTTTT.

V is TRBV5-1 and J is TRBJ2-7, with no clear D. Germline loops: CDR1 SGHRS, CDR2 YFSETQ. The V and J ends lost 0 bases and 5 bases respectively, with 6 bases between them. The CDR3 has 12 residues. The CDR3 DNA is TGCGCCAGCAGCTTGGGGGAAGACGAGCAGTACTTC. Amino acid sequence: CASSLGEDEQYF.

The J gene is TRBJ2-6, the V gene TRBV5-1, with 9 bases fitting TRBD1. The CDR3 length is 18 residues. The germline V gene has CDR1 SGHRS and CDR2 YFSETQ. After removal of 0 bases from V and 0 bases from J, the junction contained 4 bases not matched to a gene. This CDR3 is CASSLGTGALSGANVLTF. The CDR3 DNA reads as TGCGCCAGCAGCTTGGGGACAGGGGCACTCTCTGGGGCCAACGTCCTGACTTTC.

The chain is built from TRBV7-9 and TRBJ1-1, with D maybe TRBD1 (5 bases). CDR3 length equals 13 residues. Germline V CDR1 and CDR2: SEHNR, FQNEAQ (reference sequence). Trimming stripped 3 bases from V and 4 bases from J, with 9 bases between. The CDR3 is CASSLGVGTEAFF. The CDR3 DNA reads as TGTGCCAGCAGCTTGGGGGTGGGCACTGAAGCTTTCTTT.

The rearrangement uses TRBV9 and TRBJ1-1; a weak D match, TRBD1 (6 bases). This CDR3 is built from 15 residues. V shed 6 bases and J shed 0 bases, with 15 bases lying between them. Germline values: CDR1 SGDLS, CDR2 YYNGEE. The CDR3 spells CASTRTARMNTEAFF. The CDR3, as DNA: TGTGCCAGCACCAGGACAGCACGCATGAACACTGAAGCTTTCTTT. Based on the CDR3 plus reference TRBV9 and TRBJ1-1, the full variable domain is DSGVTQTPKHLITATGQRVTLRCSPRSGDLSVYWYQQSLDQGLQFLIQYYNGEERAKGNILERFSAQQFPDLHSELNLSSLELGDSALYFCASTRTARMNTEAFFGQGTRLTVV.

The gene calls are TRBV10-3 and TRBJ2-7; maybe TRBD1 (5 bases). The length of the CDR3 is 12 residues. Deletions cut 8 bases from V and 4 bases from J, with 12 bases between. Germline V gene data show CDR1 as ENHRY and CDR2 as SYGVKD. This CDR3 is CAIGAFGYEQYF. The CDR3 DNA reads TGTGCCATCGGGGCGTTCGGGTACGAGCAGTACTTC.

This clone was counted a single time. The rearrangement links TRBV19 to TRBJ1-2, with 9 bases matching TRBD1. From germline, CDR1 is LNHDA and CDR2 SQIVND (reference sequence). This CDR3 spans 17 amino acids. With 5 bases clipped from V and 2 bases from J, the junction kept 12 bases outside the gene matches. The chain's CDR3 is CASSGQGSLLTNYGYTF. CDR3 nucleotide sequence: TGTGCCAGTAGTGGACAGGGGTCCTTGCTTACGAACTATGGCTACACCTTC.

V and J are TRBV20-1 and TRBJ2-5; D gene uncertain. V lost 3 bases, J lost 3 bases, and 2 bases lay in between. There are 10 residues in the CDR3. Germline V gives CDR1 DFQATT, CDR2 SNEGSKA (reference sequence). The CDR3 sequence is CSASEETQYF. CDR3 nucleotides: TGCAGTGCTAGTGAAGAGACCCAGTACTTC.

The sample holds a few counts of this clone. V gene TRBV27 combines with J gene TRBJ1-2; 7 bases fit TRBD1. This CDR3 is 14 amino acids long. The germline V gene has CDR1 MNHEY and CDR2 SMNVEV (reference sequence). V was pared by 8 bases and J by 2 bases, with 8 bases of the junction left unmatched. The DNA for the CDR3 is TGTGCCAGCGCTAGGGACAGACTAAACTATGGCTACACCTTC. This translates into CASARDRLNYGYTF.

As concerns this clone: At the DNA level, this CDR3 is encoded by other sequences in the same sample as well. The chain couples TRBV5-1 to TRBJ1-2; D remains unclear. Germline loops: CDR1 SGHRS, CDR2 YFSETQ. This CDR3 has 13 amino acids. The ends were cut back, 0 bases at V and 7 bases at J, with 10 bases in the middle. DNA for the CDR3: TGCGCCAGCAGCTTGGAGAGGGCCGGTGGCTACACCTTC. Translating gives CASSLERAGGYTF.

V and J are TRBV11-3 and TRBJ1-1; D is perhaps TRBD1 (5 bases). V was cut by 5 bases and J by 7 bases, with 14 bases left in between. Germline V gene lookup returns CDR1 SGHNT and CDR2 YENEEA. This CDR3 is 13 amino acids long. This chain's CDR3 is CASSRGGTGEAFF. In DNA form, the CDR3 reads TGTGCCAGCAGCCGGGGGGGGACGGGTGAAGCTTTCTTT. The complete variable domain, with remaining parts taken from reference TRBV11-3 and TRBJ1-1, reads EAGVVQSPRYKIIEKKQPVAFWCNPISGHNTLYWYLQNLGQGPELLIRYENEEAVDDSQLPKDRFSAERLKGVDSTLKIQPAELGDSAVYLCASSRGGTGEAFFGQGTRLTVV.

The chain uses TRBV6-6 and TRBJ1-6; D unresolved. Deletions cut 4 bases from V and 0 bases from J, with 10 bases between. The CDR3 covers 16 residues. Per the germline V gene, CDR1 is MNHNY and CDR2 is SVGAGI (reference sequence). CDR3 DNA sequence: TGTGCCAGCAGTTTCCGAACACCCTCCTATAATTCACCCCTCCACTTT. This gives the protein CASSFRTPSYNSPLHF.

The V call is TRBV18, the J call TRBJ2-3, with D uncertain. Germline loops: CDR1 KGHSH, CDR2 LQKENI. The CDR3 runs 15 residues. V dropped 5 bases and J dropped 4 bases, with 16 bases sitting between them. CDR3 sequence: CASSGSGSGADTQYF. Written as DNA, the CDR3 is TGTGCCAGCTCAGGTTCGGGCTCCGGTGCAGATACGCAGTATTTT.

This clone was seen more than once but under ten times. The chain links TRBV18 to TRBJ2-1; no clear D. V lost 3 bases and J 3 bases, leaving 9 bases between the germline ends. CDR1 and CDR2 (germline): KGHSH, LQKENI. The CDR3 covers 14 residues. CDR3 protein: CASSPSTSYNEQFF. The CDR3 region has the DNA TGTGCCAGCTCACCTTCTACGAGCTACAATGAGCAGTTCTTC.

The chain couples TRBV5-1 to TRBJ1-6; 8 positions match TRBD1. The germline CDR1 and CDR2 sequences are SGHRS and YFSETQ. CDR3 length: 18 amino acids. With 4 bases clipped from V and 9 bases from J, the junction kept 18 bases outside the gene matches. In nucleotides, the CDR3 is TGCGCCAGCAGCGCGGCCGACAGGGGTAATCGGAATATTTCACCCCTCCACTTT. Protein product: CASSAADRGNRNISPLHF.

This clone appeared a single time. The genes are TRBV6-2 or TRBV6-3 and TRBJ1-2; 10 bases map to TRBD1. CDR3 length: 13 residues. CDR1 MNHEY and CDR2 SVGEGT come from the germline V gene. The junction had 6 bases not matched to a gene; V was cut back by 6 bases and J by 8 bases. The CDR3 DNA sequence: TGTGCCAGCAGCATTCGGACAGGGGGAGGCTACACCTTC. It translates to CASSIRTGGGYTF.

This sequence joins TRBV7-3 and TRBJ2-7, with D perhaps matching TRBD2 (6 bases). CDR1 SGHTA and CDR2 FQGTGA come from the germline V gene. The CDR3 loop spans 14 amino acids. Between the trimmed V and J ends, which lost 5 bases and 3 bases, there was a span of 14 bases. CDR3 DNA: TGTGCCAGCAGCCCGCAGGGAGGATACTACGAGCAGTACTTC. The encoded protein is CASSPQGGYYEQYF. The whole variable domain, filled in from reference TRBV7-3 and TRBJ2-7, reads GAGVSQTPSNKVTEKGKYVELRCDPISGHTALYWYRQSLGQGPEFLIYFQGTGAADDSGLPNDRFFAVRPEGSVSTLKIQRTERGDSAVYLCASSPQGGYYEQYFGPGTRLTVT.

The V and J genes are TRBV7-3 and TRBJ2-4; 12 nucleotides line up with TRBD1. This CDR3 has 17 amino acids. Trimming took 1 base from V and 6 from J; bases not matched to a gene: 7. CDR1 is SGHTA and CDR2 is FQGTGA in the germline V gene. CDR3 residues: CASSLRAGTGGANIQYF. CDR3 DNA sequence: TGTGCCAGCAGCTTAAGGGCTGGGACAGGGGGCGCAAACATTCAGTACTTC.

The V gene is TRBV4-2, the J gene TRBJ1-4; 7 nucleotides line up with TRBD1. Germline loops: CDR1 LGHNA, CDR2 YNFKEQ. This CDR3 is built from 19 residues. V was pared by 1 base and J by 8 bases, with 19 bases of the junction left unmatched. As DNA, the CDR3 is TGTGCCAGCAGCCAAGCCAGGGGGAGGGGGCGCATGGTTTCCGAAAAACTGTTTTTT. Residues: CASSQARGRGRMVSEKLFF.

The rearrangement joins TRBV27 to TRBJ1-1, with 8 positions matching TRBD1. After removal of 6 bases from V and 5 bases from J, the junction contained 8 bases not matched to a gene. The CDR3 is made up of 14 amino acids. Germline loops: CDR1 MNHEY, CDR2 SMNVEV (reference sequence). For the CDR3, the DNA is TGTGCCAGCAGAACAACCACAGGGGGAACTGAAGCTTTCTTT. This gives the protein CASRTTTGGTEAFF.

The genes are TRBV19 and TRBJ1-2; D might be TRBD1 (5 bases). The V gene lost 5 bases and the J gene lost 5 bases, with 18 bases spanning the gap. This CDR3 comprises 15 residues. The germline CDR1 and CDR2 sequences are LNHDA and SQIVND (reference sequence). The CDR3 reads CASSLGLGEVYGYTF. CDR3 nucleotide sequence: TGTGCCAGTAGTTTGGGACTCGGGGAGGTGTATGGCTACACCTTC.

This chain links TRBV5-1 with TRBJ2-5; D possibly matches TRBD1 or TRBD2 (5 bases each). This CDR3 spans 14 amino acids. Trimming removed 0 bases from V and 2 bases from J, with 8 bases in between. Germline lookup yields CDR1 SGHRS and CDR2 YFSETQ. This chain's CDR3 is CASSLGGEQETQYF. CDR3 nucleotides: TGCGCCAGCAGCTTGGGAGGGGAGCAAGAGACCCAGTACTTC.